One and the same sample provided the 17 T cell receptor beta chains below, sequenced in a study of cytomegalovirus exposure and HLA in healthy donors. PCR amplification relied on 60 Vbeta primers (plus 13 Jbeta primers). Clones were sequenced by immunoSEQ multiplex PCR, and TCRdb holds only the in-frame ones, with some missing. The data contain around 120,000 clones, 80% of them singletons. Sequencing was performed on PBMCs. All receptors derive from a male donor in good health and CMV-seronegative.

J is TRBJ1-5 and V is TRBV19; 7 positions match TRBD1. From germline, CDR1 is LNHDA and CDR2 SQIVND (reference sequence). The V gene end was trimmed by 3 bases and the J gene end by 16 bases; junction bases not matched to a gene: 12. The CDR3 spans 13 residues. The CDR3 is CASSIDASGGSHF. CDR3 bases: TGTGCCAGTAGTATTGACGCGTCAGGGGGGAGTCATTTT.

The chain employs TRBV4-3 and TRBJ1-3; D gene unclear. The CDR3 has 14 amino acids. V dropped 5 bases and J dropped 0 bases, with 8 bases sitting between them. Germline V CDR1 and CDR2: LGHNA, YSLEER. The CDR3 here is CASSLTGSGNTIYF. The CDR3 DNA follows: TGCGCCAGCAGCTTAACCGGCTCTGGAAACACCATATATTTT.

This clone was seen a handful of times. The V call is TRBV7-2, the J call TRBJ1-2, with D perhaps matching TRBD1 (6 bases). The germline CDR1 and CDR2 sequences are SGHTA and FQGNSA. V dropped 5 bases and J dropped 4 bases, with 14 bases sitting between them. This CDR3 is built from 14 residues. The CDR3 region has the DNA TGTGCCAGCAGCGCGAGGCAGGGGTCCTATGGCTACACCTTC. This gives the protein CASSARQGSYGYTF. Full variable domain (missing parts from reference TRBV7-2 and TRBJ1-2): GAGVSQSPSNKVTEKGKDVELRCDPISGHTALYWYRQSLGQGLEFLIYFQGNSAPDKSGLPSDRFSAERTGGSVSTLTIQRTQQEDSAVYLCASSARQGSYGYTFGSGTRLTVV.

The chain combines TRBV30 with TRBJ2-2, with a weak D call TRBD2 (5 bases). Between the trimmed V and J ends, which lost 4 bases and 3 bases, there was a span of 12 bases. CDR1 is GTSNPN, CDR2 SVGIG, per germline (reference sequence). The CDR3 consists of 14 residues. The CDR3 DNA reads TGTGCCTGGAAGCTGAAGAGGGACACCGGGGAGCTGTTTTTT. Protein product: CAWKLKRDTGELFF.

Comment on this clone: An end of the junction does not agree with germline; a read error may underlie this. This rearrangement joins TRBV20-1 to TRBJ2-1, with D maybe TRBD2 (5 bases). Germline values: CDR1 DFQATT, CDR2 SNEGSKA (reference sequence). This CDR3 has 8 residues. The CDR3 nucleotides are TGCAGTGCGAGGACTGGCCTCTTC. Encoded protein: CSARTGLF.

This clone was detected once. The chain carries TRBV5-4 and TRBJ2-5; 12 bases map to TRBD2. Matching the DNA end better, TRBJ2-7 makes the J call doubtful. Germline V gives CDR1 SGHNT, CDR2 YYREEE (reference sequence). The CDR3 is 14 amino acids. The CDR3 loop is CASSRTSGRYEQYF. The CDR3 DNA reads as TGTGCCAGCAGCAGAACTAGCGGGAGGTACGAGCAGTACTTC.

The chain joins TRBV7-9 to TRBJ1-5; no clear D gene. This CDR3 is built from 13 residues. The V end was cut by 5 bases, the J end by 4 bases, with 9 bases between. Germline values: CDR1 SEHNR, CDR2 FQNEAQ (reference sequence). The CDR3 DNA reads TGTGCCAGCAGCCCCCCCGGGAATCAGCCCCAGCATTTT. This codes for CASSPPGNQPQHF.

In regard to this clone: Different DNA sequences within this sample yield the same CDR3. The gene calls are TRBV27 and TRBJ2-1, with 11 bases matching TRBD2. CDR1 is MNHEY and CDR2 is SMNVEV in the germline V gene (reference sequence). The CDR3 runs to 15 residues. V trimming: 5 bases; J trimming: 4 bases; junction bases outside the gene matches: 4. The CDR3 DNA reads as TGTGCCAGCAGTCTCGGGACTAGCGGATACAATGAGCAGTTCTTC. This encodes CASSLGTSGYNEQFF.

This rearrangement joins TRBV2 to TRBJ2-1; 7 positions agree with TRBD1. Germline values: CDR1 SNHLY, CDR2 FYNNEI. V trimming: 1 base; J trimming: 0 bases; junction bases outside the gene matches: 6. This CDR3 has 17 amino acids. In nucleotides, the CDR3 is TGTGCCAGCAGTGAAGGGGGCAGGGGGAGCTCCTACAATGAGCAGTTCTTC. Protein: CASSEGGRGSSYNEQFF.

The chain has TRBV28 and TRBJ2-7; 9 bases agree with TRBD1. V gave up 4 bases and J gave up 5 bases; unmatched junction bases: 15. The germline V gene encodes CDR1 MDHEN and CDR2 SYDVKM. The CDR3 runs 17 residues. The CDR3 sequence: CASSSATRTGVMHEQYF. CDR3 sequence (DNA): TGTGCCAGCAGTTCAGCTACGCGGACAGGGGTCATGCACGAGCAGTACTTC.

The rearrangement joins TRBV11-1 to TRBJ2-1, with TRBD2 identical over 11 bases. Germline V gene data show CDR1 as SGHAT and CDR2 as FQDESV (reference sequence). The CDR3 runs 16 residues. With 0 bases clipped from V and 4 bases from J, the junction kept 2 bases outside the gene matches. The CDR3 DNA reads as TGTGCCAGCAGCTTAGCCGGGACTAGCGGTTACAATGAGCAGTTCTTC. It is translated as CASSLAGTSGYNEQFF.

The V gene is TRBV7-9, the J gene TRBJ1-1; 10 bases line up with TRBD1. The V segment lost 5 bases and the J segment 5 bases; nucleotides outside the gene matches: 11. CDR1 is SEHNR, CDR2 FQNEAQ, per germline (reference sequence). The CDR3 has 16 residues. The CDR3, as DNA: TGTGCCAGCAGCGCCCGGGACAGGGGATATGAAACTGAAGCTTTCTTT. Protein: CASSARDRGYETEAFF.

Comments on this clone: The junction does not match germline at one end; this may be a read error. The chain carries TRBV27 and TRBJ1-1; weak D call: TRBD1 (5 bases). CDR3 length equals 16 residues. The germline CDR1 and CDR2 sequences are MNHEY and SMNVEV (reference sequence). Written as DNA, the CDR3 is TGTGCTAGCAGACTCACCGTGACAGCTTTTAACACTGAAGCTTTCTTT. Protein: CASRLTVTAFNTEAFF.

This sequence joins TRBV2 and TRBJ2-7, with a possible D match to TRBD2 (5 bases). The CDR3 is 14 residues long. Germline CDR1 SNHLY, CDR2 FYNNEI. The V end was cut by 2 bases, the J end by 2 bases, with 10 bases between. CDR3 bases: TGTGCCAGCAGTGAAATCCTACTAGCCTACGAGCAGTACTTC. This codes for CASSEILLAYEQYF.

The CDR3 DNA sequence: TGTGCCAGCAGCTTAGTCCGAGCGGGTGTCAATGAGCAGTTCTTC. Translating gives CASSLVRAGVNEQFF. The rearrangement joins TRBV7-9 to TRBJ2-1; possibly TRBD2 for D (6 bases). In germline, CDR1 is SEHNR, CDR2 FQNEAQ (reference sequence). The ends were cut back, 1 base at V and 6 bases at J, with 13 bases in the middle. CDR3 length equals 15 residues.

The CDR3: CASSDWAGGPGEQFF. The CDR3 nucleotides read TGTGCCAGCAGTGACTGGGCGGGGGGGCCTGGTGAGCAGTTCTTC. The chain recombines TRBV2 with TRBJ2-1, with TRBD2 matching 9 bases. The CDR3 is 15 amino acids. J gave up 9 bases and V 3 bases, and 9 bases lay outside the gene matches. Germline V gives CDR1 SNHLY, CDR2 FYNNEI. Looking up the rest from reference TRBV2 and TRBJ2-1 gives the full variable domain: EPEVTQTPSHQVTQMGQEVILRCVPISNHLYFYWYRQILGQKVEFLVSFYNNEISEKSEIFDDQFSVERPDGSNFTLKIRSTKLEDSAMYFCASSDWAGGPGEQFFGPGTRLTVL.

The chain uses TRBV9 and TRBJ2-3; 10 nucleotides line up with TRBD2. This CDR3 comprises 15 residues. The germline gives CDR1 SGDLS, CDR2 YYNGEE. V trimming: 2 bases; J trimming: 7 bases; junction bases outside the gene matches: 7. CDR3 in DNA: TGTGCCAGCAGCGTCGGAGCGGGGGGGCGATATACGCAGTATTTT. Translated, it gives CASSVGAGGRYTQYF. The whole variable domain, filled in from reference TRBV9 and TRBJ2-3, reads DSGVTQTPKHLITATGQRVTLRCSPRSGDLSVYWYQQSLDQGLQFLIQYYNGEERAKGNILERFSAQQFPDLHSELNLSSLELGDSALYFCASSVGAGGRYTQYFGPGTRLTVL.